These 29 T cell receptor beta chains were sequenced from one sample in a study of T cell changes during pregnancy in multiple sclerosis. The method was immunoSEQ multiplex PCR; TCRdb's version includes in-frame clones alone and lacks a portion of them. This table has roughly 100,000 clones, approximately 90% appearing once. This material consisted of peripheral blood, taken after pregnancy. The receptors stem from a female donor with multiple sclerosis, enrolled in a pregnancy study.

This chain uses TRBV11-2 with TRBJ1-1, with D tentatively TRBD1 (6 bases). Looked up from germline, CDR1 is SGHAT and CDR2 is FQNNGV. Between the trimmed V and J ends, which lost 5 bases and 6 bases, there was a span of 13 bases. This CDR3 spans 13 amino acids. In DNA, the CDR3 is TGTGCCAGCAGCGCAGGGGAATTGGCTGAAGCTTTCTTT. Its protein product is CASSAGELAEAFF.

The V and J genes are TRBV9 and TRBJ2-5; 7 nucleotides line up with TRBD1. The CDR3 runs 16 residues. Germline-derived CDR1 and CDR2 are SGDLS and YYNGEE. Losses at the gene ends were 2 bases for V and 1 base for J; bases not matched to a gene: 8. CDR3 DNA: TGTGCCAGCAGCGTGGACGGGACAGTGAGCCAAGAGACCCAGTACTTC. Amino acids: CASSVDGTVSQETQYF. The variable domain in full, completed from reference TRBV9 and TRBJ2-5, reads DSGVTQTPKHLITATGQRVTLRCSPRSGDLSVYWYQQSLDQGLQFLIQYYNGEERAKGNILERFSAQQFPDLHSELNLSSLELGDSALYFCASSVDGTVSQETQYFGPGTRLLVL.

V and J are TRBV5-4 and TRBJ1-3; D unclear. The CDR3 sequence is 14 residues long. The V and J ends lost 4 bases and 3 bases respectively, with 11 bases between them. Germline values: CDR1 SGHNT, CDR2 YYREEE (reference sequence). The CDR3 DNA follows: TGTGCCAGCAGCGTGGCACAAGTTGGAAACACCATATATTTT. Translated, it gives CASSVAQVGNTIYF.

This CDR3 is CASSEGQGAEDTQYF. As DNA, the CDR3 is TGTGCCAGCAGTGAAGGACAGGGGGCAGAAGATACGCAGTATTTT. The chain carries TRBV2 and TRBJ2-3, with 10 bases matching TRBD1. V lost 1 base to trimming and J lost 5 bases; unmatched junction nucleotides: 3. The CDR3 has 15 amino acids. CDR1 SNHLY and CDR2 FYNNEI come from the germline V gene.

The rearrangement uses TRBV6-5 and TRBJ2-3; TRBD1 matches 7 bases. Germline V gene data show CDR1 as MNHEY and CDR2 as SVGAGI. The CDR3 has 15 amino acids. J lost 2 bases, V lost 2 bases, and 4 bases had no gene match. The CDR3 protein is CASSYMDRPTDTQYF. The CDR3 DNA is TGTGCCAGCAGTTACATGGACAGGCCCACAGATACGCAGTATTTT.

The chain employs TRBV29-1 and TRBJ2-7, with unresolved D. V was pared by 6 bases and J by 4 bases, with 13 bases between. The CDR3 spans 12 residues. Germline loops: CDR1 SQVTM, CDR2 ANQGSEA. DNA for the CDR3: TGCAGCGTAAAGACAAATCAGTACGAGCAGTACTTC. Its protein is CSVKTNQYEQYF.

J is TRBJ2-5 and V is TRBV2, with 10 nucleotides matching TRBD1. Germline V gene lookup returns CDR1 SNHLY and CDR2 FYNNEI. This CDR3 is built from 14 residues. J lost 3 bases, V lost 6 bases, and 4 bases had no gene match. The DNA for the CDR3 is TGTGCCAGCAGAGCCGGGACAGGGGAAGAGACCCAGTACTTC. Residues: CASRAGTGEETQYF.

The V gene is TRBV5-8, the J gene TRBJ2-5; D might be TRBD2 (7 bases). Between the trimmed V and J ends, which lost 4 bases and 7 bases, there was a span of 17 bases. The length of the CDR3 is 14 residues. Germline V gives CDR1 SGHTS, CDR2 YDEGEE. The CDR3 DNA is TGTGCCAGCAGCCCCCAACGGGGGGCTGCGACCCAGTACTTC. This codes for CASSPQRGAATQYF.

V gene TRBV10-2 combines with J gene TRBJ2-5; no clear D gene. Germline CDR1 WSHSY, CDR2 SAAADI. The V end was cut by 7 bases, the J end by 2 bases, with 14 bases between. There are 14 residues in the CDR3. The DNA for the CDR3 is TGCGCCAGCACCCCGCTCGCAACTCAAGAGACCCAGTACTTC. As protein: CASTPLATQETQYF.

CDR3 DNA sequence: TGTGCCAGCAGCGTTAGCAGGGGTGAAGAGACCCAGTACTTC. Its translation: CASSVSRGEETQYF. The J gene is TRBJ2-5, the V gene TRBV9; D may be TRBD1 (6 bases). The germline V gene has CDR1 SGDLS and CDR2 YYNGEE. V lost 2 bases, J lost 3 bases, and 11 bases lay in between. The CDR3 covers 14 residues.

The count of this clone is one. J is TRBJ1-1 and V is TRBV21-1; the D segment call TRBD1 is taken from the table without a DNA check. TRBV21-1 is shown as a pseudogene. This CDR3 spans 13 amino acids. Written as DNA, the CDR3 is TGTGCCAGCAGCCAGGTGACAGACACTGAAGCTTTCTTT. This encodes CASSQVTDTEAFF.

V is TRBV7-2 and J is TRBJ2-1; D uncertain. The CDR3 has 13 residues. Germline loops: CDR1 SGHTA, CDR2 FQGNSA. V gave up 2 bases and J gave up 2 bases, with 4 bases separating them. This chain's CDR3 is CASSLQAYNEQFF. The CDR3 DNA reads as TGTGCCAGCAGCTTACAGGCCTACAATGAGCAGTTCTTC.

DNA for the CDR3: TGTGCCAGCAGCGTAGAAGACAGGGCCAATTCACCCCTCCACTTT. Amino acids: CASSVEDRANSPLHF. The chain has TRBV9 and TRBJ1-6; TRBD1 matches 7 bases. The trim removed 0 bases at V and 7 bases at J, leaving 4 bases unmatched. The CDR3 spans 15 residues. CDR1 is SGDLS and CDR2 is YYNGEE in the germline V gene.

This clone was picked up one time. The chain links TRBV5-1 to TRBJ1-2; TRBD1 agrees at 10 bases. The CDR3 covers 13 residues. The junction had 8 bases not matched to a gene; V was cut back by 7 bases and J by 8 bases. Germline CDR1 SGHRS, CDR2 YFSETQ. The CDR3 here is CASGPTGGDGYTF. The DNA for the CDR3 is TGCGCCAGCGGTCCGACAGGGGGCGACGGCTACACCTTC.

This chain links TRBV14 with TRBJ2-2; 8 nucleotides agree with TRBD2. This CDR3 comprises 15 residues. Germline CDR1 is SGHDN and CDR2 is FVKESK. V was clipped by 1 base and J by 7 bases; unmatched bases: 5. The CDR3 bases are TGTGCCAGCAGCCAAGCGGGGGGGTCGAACGGGGAGCTGTTTTTT. This translates into CASSQAGGSNGELFF. The full variable domain, completed using reference TRBV14 and TRBJ2-2, is EAGVTQFPSHSVIEKGQTVTLRCDPISGHDNLYWYRRVMGKEIKFLLHFVKESKQDESGMPNNRFLAERTGGTYSTLKVQPAELEDSGVYFCASSQAGGSNGELFFGEGSRLTVL.

The genes are TRBV18 and TRBJ1-4; D remains ambiguous. V was pared by 4 bases and J by 8 bases, with 11 bases between. The CDR3 has 13 residues. Germline V gene sequence: CDR1 KGHSH, CDR2 LQKENI. For the CDR3, the DNA is TGTGCCAGCTCACGAAAAGACGGGGAAAAACTGTTTTTT. This sequence encodes CASSRKDGEKLFF. Full variable domain (rest looked up from reference TRBV18 and TRBJ1-4): NAGVMQNPRHLVRRRGQEARLRCSPMKGHSHVYWYRQLPEEGLKFMVYLQKENIIDESGMPKERFSAEFPKEGPSILRIQQVVRGDSAAYFCASSRKDGEKLFFGSGTQLSVL.

In this sample, this clone turned up a few times. This chain links TRBV19 with TRBJ1-1; TRBD1 is a possible D gene (6 bases). This CDR3 contains 14 residues. V was clipped by 5 bases and J by 4 bases, with 14 bases between them. Germline CDR1 reads LNHDA; CDR2 reads SQIVND (reference sequence). The CDR3 loop reads CASSLTGLRTEAFF. The CDR3 DNA follows: TGTGCCAGTAGTCTAACAGGGCTTCGCACTGAAGCTTTCTTT.

The V call is TRBV14, the J call TRBJ2-7; D unclear. Trimming shortened V by 4 bases and J by 5 bases, and 24 bases separated the two germline ends. There are 17 residues in the CDR3. CDR1 is SGHDN, CDR2 FVKESK, per germline. CDR3 DNA: TGTGCCAGCAGCCCCTCCCCGGGTCCAAAGTTTGGCCACGAGCAGTACTTC. Protein product: CASSPSPGPKFGHEQYF.

The rearrangement uses TRBV11-2 and TRBJ2-7, with a possible D match to TRBD1 (5 bases). Germline CDR1 is SGHAT and CDR2 is FQNNGV. V lost 5 bases and J 3 bases, leaving 14 bases between the germline ends. CDR3 size: 14 residues. The CDR3 nucleotides are TGTGCCAGCAGCCCTCTTCAGGGTTACTACGAGCAGTACTTC. Protein: CASSPLQGYYEQYF. The entire variable domain, with the rest obtained from reference TRBV11-2 and TRBJ2-7, is as follows: EAGVAQSPRYKIIEKRQSVAFWCNPISGHATLYWYQQILGQGPKLLIQFQNNGVVDDSQLPKDRFSAERLKGVDSTLKIQPAKLEDSAVYLCASSPLQGYYEQYFGPGTRLTVT.

The V gene is TRBV9, the J gene TRBJ2-3; D unclear. The CDR3 totals 15 residues. Germline V gene lookup returns CDR1 SGDLS and CDR2 YYNGEE. The V gene lost 1 base and the J gene lost 2 bases, with 11 bases spanning the gap. The CDR3 sequence is CASSVSAYYTDTQYF. CDR3 sequence (DNA): TGTGCCAGCAGCGTATCAGCCTACTACACAGATACGCAGTATTTT.

This chain joins TRBV18 and TRBJ2-1; tentative D call: TRBD1 (6 bases). V was pared by 4 bases and J by 3 bases, with 7 bases between. Germline CDR1 is KGHSH and CDR2 is LQKENI. This CDR3 has 13 residues. The CDR3 reads CASSQGGYNEQFF. Written as DNA, the CDR3 is TGTGCCAGCTCACAAGGGGGCTACAATGAGCAGTTCTTC.

This chain connects TRBV9 to TRBJ1-2; TRBD1 agrees at 11 bases. CDR3 length: 14 residues. V lost 0 bases, J lost 6 bases, and 1 base stayed unmatched. Germline V gene sequence: CDR1 SGDLS, CDR2 YYNGEE. The DNA for the CDR3 is TGTGCCAGCAGCGTAGCGGACAGGGGGCATGGCTACACCTTC. Protein product: CASSVADRGHGYTF.

This chain uses TRBV6-1 with TRBJ1-6; no definite D call. The V end was cut by 4 bases, the J end by 7 bases, with 8 bases between. The CDR3 has 13 amino acids. CDR1 and CDR2 (germline): MNHNS, SASEGT. The CDR3, as DNA: TGTGCCAGCAGTGCAGTTTGGAATTCACCCCTCCACTTT. This translates into CASSAVWNSPLHF.

The chain carries TRBV5-1 and TRBJ2-3; D is possibly TRBD1 (6 bases). CDR3 length: 13 residues. CDR1 SGHRS and CDR2 YFSETQ come from the germline V gene. Trimming removed 7 bases at V and 3 bases at J, with 12 bases between. CDR3 protein: CASFKGVTDTQYF. The CDR3 nucleotides are TGCGCCAGCTTCAAGGGGGTGACAGATACGCAGTATTTT.

The chain has TRBV2 and TRBJ2-3, with D uncertain. Germline values: CDR1 SNHLY, CDR2 FYNNEI. There are 12 residues in the CDR3. Trimming stripped 9 bases from V and 2 bases from J, with 9 bases between. For the CDR3, the DNA is TGTGCCAGTCTTTCGGTCACAGATACGCAGTATTTT. Its translation is CASLSVTDTQYF.

The chain is built from TRBV11-2 and TRBJ1-2; D is possibly TRBD1 (5 bases). CDR3 length: 11 residues. Germline assignment: CDR1 SGHAT and CDR2 FQNNGV. With 3 bases removed from V and 8 bases from J, the gap between germline ends came to 7 bases. For the CDR3, the DNA is TGTGCCAGCAGCTTCGGGGGGGGCTACACCTTC. Translated, it gives CASSFGGGYTF. Variable domain in full (rest from reference TRBV11-2 and TRBJ1-2): EAGVAQSPRYKIIEKRQSVAFWCNPISGHATLYWYQQILGQGPKLLIQFQNNGVVDDSQLPKDRFSAERLKGVDSTLKIQPAKLEDSAVYLCASSFGGGYTFGSGTRLTVV.

This clone has only one observation. The V call is TRBV6-5, the J call TRBJ1-5; D gene uncertain. Between the trimmed V and J ends, which lost 7 bases and 2 bases, there was a span of 9 bases. Per the germline V gene, CDR1 is MNHEY and CDR2 is SVGAGI. This CDR3 is built from 13 residues. CDR3: CASKVGRNQPQHF. In DNA, the CDR3 is TGTGCCAGCAAAGTTGGGCGCAATCAGCCCCAGCATTTT.

The chain has TRBV12-5 and TRBJ1-5, with unresolved D. Germline assignment: CDR1 LGHNT and CDR2 FRNRAP. V lost 3 bases and J 5 bases, leaving 2 bases between the germline ends. The CDR3 is 11 residues long. In nucleotides, the CDR3 is TGTGCTAGTGGTTTCGATCAGCCCCAGCATTTT. This translates into CASGFDQPQHF.

J is TRBJ1-1 and V is TRBV5-6; possible D gene TRBD1, 6 bases. From germline, CDR1 is SGHDT and CDR2 YYEEEE. The CDR3 extends over 12 amino acids. V was shortened by 4 bases and J by 6 bases, with 10 bases between the two germline ends. The CDR3 nucleotides read TGTGCCAGCAGCCCGGGGACATCTGAAGCTTTCTTT. Encoded protein: CASSPGTSEAFF.